This T cell receptor beta chain was sequenced during a study of blood T cells in healthy people across ages. Primed by a sample-barcoded 5' primer and a J-beta primer mix, a second PCR proceeded for about 7 to 11 cycles. MiXCR, run by TCRdb on the 5' RACE reads, gives a single entry per CDR3 protein. The sample has about 1.6 million distinct CDR3 sequences, roughly 32% seen once. This clonotype was seen repeatedly, ten times or more. The target antigen is unknown. In terms of origin and age, donors were healthy Caucasian individuals from Russia aged about 6 to 100. The CDR3 covers 13 residues. With 1 base removed from V and 4 bases from J, the gap between germline ends came to 4 bases. The germline CDR1 and CDR2 sequences are MGHRA and YSYEKL. Study-level points and caveats: Both naive CD4+ cell counts and diversity were greater in long-lived donors than in aged donors. From one million sequenced T cells, diversity estimates were lower bounds.

Sequencing was performed on blood. The receptor was isolated from a woman younger than 45 in good health. The chain carries TRBV4-1 and TRBJ1-4, with D unclear. This CDR3 reads CASSQGYNEKLFF. CDR3 sequence (DNA): TGCGCCAGCAGCCAAGGGTATAATGAAAAACTGTTTTTT.